This T cell receptor (beta chain) was recorded in a study of T cell repertoires in cytomegalovirus infection. V lost 3 bases and J 4 bases, leaving 10 bases between the germline ends. The CDR3 length is 12 residues. Looked up from germline, CDR1 is DFQATT and CDR2 is SNEGSKA (reference sequence). TCRdb re-derived calls from the reads in MiXCR, one entry per CDR3 protein. The sample has roughly 170,000 distinct CDR3 sequences, 20% to 25% seen once. In its sample, this clonotype was seen a few times. Its matching antigen is unknown. Study-wide results and limits: Identification of carriers of CMV plus the relevant HLA was achieved through cumulative public TCR beta family frequency.

V gene TRBV20-1 combines with J gene TRBJ2-7; TRBD2 might be the D (6 bases). This sequence was found in a human donor in good health (CMV status not recorded). Some clones in this sample may be carry-over from other donors' samples. The source material was CD8+ T cells from cultured PBMCs, sampled from culture after CMV antigen stimulation. The CDR3 sequence: CSARQEGYEQYF. The CDR3 nucleotides read TGCAGTGCTAGGCAGGAGGGGTACGAGCAGTACTTC.